The clone carrying this T cell receptor beta chain was seen repeatedly, ten times or more. The antigen remains unidentified. The sample originates from a study of T cells in Graves' hyperthyroidism and ophthalmopathy. The TCR beta CDR3 regions underwent amplification using RNA transcripts as the source. The TCR CDR3 was amplified in a first-round RT-PCR using the HTBI primer set. Each CDR3 protein gets one entry after TCRdb re-called the multiplex PCR reads with MiXCR. In the table there are approximately 530,000 distinct CDR3 sequences, about a sixth of which are singletons. V was trimmed by 4 bases and J by 1 base, leaving 20 bases between them. The CDR3 loop spans 17 amino acids. Hyperthyroidism of Graves' type that showed no ophthalmopathy progression within 18 months was stable. Thyroid ultrasound and orbital computed tomography, with clinical symptoms and serum thyroxine and TRAb, informed diagnoses.

Whole-study findings and limits: From stable hyperthyroidism, ophthalmopathy was separated by a 13 V-J model. The model foresaw ophthalmopathy a median 6.5 months prior to onset.

This chain links TRBV12-3 or TRBV12-4 with TRBJ2-7; perhaps TRBD1 as D (8 bases). Sample: blood. The sequence was obtained from a woman aged 18-29 years with Graves' hyperthyroidism. CDR3 amino acids: CASSSPGQGGYSYEQYF. The CDR3 DNA sequence: TGTGCCAGCAGTTCCCCCGGACAGGGAGGGTATTCCTACGAGCAGTACTTC.